Included here is one T cell receptor (beta chain) sequence, with context. Its specificity is unknown. The sorted-subset replicate PCRs were given roughly 190 ng DNA, which is around 29,000 T cell genomes. The data were produced by immunoSEQ multiplex PCR, yet TCRdb's version contains in-frame clones alone and is incomplete. The data contain millions of clones, 85% to 95% of them singletons. The data are from a study of shared clonotypes between healthy human individuals. Study-level points and caveats: Against clonotypes common to all four donors, non-shared ones had lower generation probabilities. Researchers sampled blood only, noting tissue repertoires likely differ.

V dropped 5 bases and J dropped 0 bases, with 20 bases sitting between them. The CDR3 runs 17 residues. Germline CDR1 and CDR2: MDHEN and SYDVKM. The chain is built from TRBV28 and TRBJ2-7; D perhaps matches TRBD2 (5 bases). The source of this sequence is a man aged 18 to 35 in good health. Sequenced input: naive CD4+ T cells sorted from blood. Subset given: CD45RA+ positively selected. The CDR3 nucleotides are TGTGCCAGCAGTCTACCCCTAGGGAGTGATCGCTCCTACGAGCAGTACTTC. Translating it yields CASSLPLGSDRSYEQYF. Complete variable domain (other parts from reference TRBV28 and TRBJ2-7): DVKVTQSSRYLVKRTGEKVFLECVQDMDHENMFWYRQDPGLGLRLIYFSYDVKMKEKGDIPEGYSVSREKKERFSLILESASTNQTSMYLCASSLPLGSDRSYEQYFGPGTRLTVT.